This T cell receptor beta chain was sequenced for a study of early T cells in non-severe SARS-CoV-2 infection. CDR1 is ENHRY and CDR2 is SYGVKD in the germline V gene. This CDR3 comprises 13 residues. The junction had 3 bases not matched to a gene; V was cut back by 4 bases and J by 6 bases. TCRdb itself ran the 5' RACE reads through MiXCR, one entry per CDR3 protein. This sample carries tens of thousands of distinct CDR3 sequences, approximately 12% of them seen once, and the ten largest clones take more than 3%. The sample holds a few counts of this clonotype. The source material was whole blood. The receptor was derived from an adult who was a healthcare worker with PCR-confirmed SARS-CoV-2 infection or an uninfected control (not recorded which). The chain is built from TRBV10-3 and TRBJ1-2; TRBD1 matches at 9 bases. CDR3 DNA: TGTGCCATCAGTGCACAGGGGGCAAATGGCTACACCTTC. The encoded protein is CAISAQGANGYTF.